A single sample is the source of the 17 T cell receptor beta chains below, sequenced in a study of cytomegalovirus exposure and HLA in healthy donors. This PCR relied on a set of 60 Vbeta primers and 13 Jbeta primers. Repertoires were generated with immunoSEQ multiplex PCR, while TCRdb's copy carries only in-frame clones and drops some. The sample has about 130,000 clones, about 82% seen once. The sequenced sample consisted of PBMCs. Receptors were obtained from a man between 25 and 39 years old in good health.

The chain combines TRBV7-2 with TRBJ2-7; 9 bases are a match to TRBD2. The trim removed 1 base at V and 6 bases at J, leaving 7 bases unmatched. The CDR3 has 15 residues. CDR1 SGHTA and CDR2 FQGNSA come from the germline V gene. The CDR3, as DNA: TGTGCCAGCAGCTTAGATGGCGGGAGGGGGGCCGAGCAGTACTTC. It codes for CASSLDGGRGAEQYF.

The sample holds a few counts of this clone. A junction boundary mismatches the germline segment, possibly from a read error. The CDR3 DNA reads as TGTTCCAGCAGCTTAAGCGGCAATGAGCAGTTCTTC. This gives the protein CSSSLSGNEQFF. This chain uses TRBV7-9 with TRBJ2-1, with D perhaps TRBD2 (5 bases). The CDR3 length is 12 residues. Germline assignment: CDR1 SEHNR and CDR2 FQNEAQ (reference sequence).

The chain is built from TRBV29-1 and TRBJ2-3; 9 bases line up with TRBD2. Germline CDR1 and CDR2: SQVTM and ANQGSEA. Trimming at V came to 7 bases and at J to 4 bases, leaving 6 bases not matched to a gene. This CDR3 is built from 13 residues. CDR3 coding DNA: TGCAGCGCTGGGACTAGCTCAGCAGATACGCAGTATTTT. As protein: CSAGTSSADTQYF.

The J gene is TRBJ2-2, the V gene TRBV27; 7 bases line up with TRBD1. Germline V lookup: CDR1 MNHEY, CDR2 SMNVEV (reference sequence). The CDR3 consists of 18 residues. Trimming cost V 4 bases and J 5 bases; bases outside gene matches: 16. The CDR3 DNA sequence: TGTGCCAGCAGTTCCGAAGCGGCAGGGGGAAAGGTAACCGGGGAGCTGTTTTTT. Translating gives CASSSEAAGGKVTGELFF.

The rearrangement joins TRBV27 to TRBJ1-1; weak D call: TRBD1 (5 bases). The CDR3 sequence is 13 residues long. V lost 6 bases, J lost 11 bases, and 19 bases lay in between. The germline gives CDR1 MNHEY, CDR2 SMNVEV (reference sequence). The CDR3 sequence: CASSLQGTRSAFF. In nucleotides, the CDR3 is TGTGCCAGCAGCCTCCAGGGAACGAGAAGCGCTTTCTTT.

This clone was found once. The chain recombines TRBV28 with TRBJ2-3; D is unclear. V was shortened by 5 bases and J by 7 bases, with 10 bases between the two germline ends. CDR3 size: 12 residues. The germline CDR1 and CDR2 sequences are MDHEN and SYDVKM. The CDR3, as DNA: TGTGCCAGCAGTGCCAGGCCTAATACGCAGTATTTT. Its protein product is CASSARPNTQYF.

This clone was seen a handful of times. The V and J genes are TRBV29-1 and TRBJ1-1; possible D gene TRBD1, 5 bases. Deletions cut 1 base from V and 4 bases from J, with 7 bases between. Germline lookup yields CDR1 SQVTM and CDR2 ANQGSEA. This CDR3 has 12 amino acids. CDR3 amino acids: CSVEGGGTEAFF. For the CDR3, the DNA is TGCAGCGTTGAAGGGGGCGGCACTGAAGCTTTCTTT.

This clone was seen only a few times. The J gene is TRBJ2-7, the V gene TRBV19, with a weak D call TRBD1 (6 bases). The germline V gene has CDR1 LNHDA and CDR2 SQIVND (reference sequence). The V end was cut by 4 bases, the J end by 2 bases, with 12 bases between. This CDR3 region has 14 residues. The CDR3 sequence: CASSTSQGTYEQYF. CDR3 DNA: TGTGCCAGTAGTACTAGTCAGGGGACCTACGAGCAGTACTTC.

The rearrangement joins TRBV4-3 to TRBJ2-1; 9 bases line up with TRBD1. This CDR3 region has 16 residues. The trim removed 3 bases at V and 4 bases at J, leaving 7 bases unmatched. CDR1 is LGHNA, CDR2 YSLEER, per germline. The CDR3 spells CASSQTGTGTYNEQFF. CDR3 bases: TGCGCCAGCAGCCAGACCGGGACAGGGACATACAATGAGCAGTTCTTC.

The chain couples TRBV7-8 to TRBJ2-5; D not certain. The germline V gene encodes CDR1 SGHVS and CDR2 FQNEAQ. The V gene lost 2 bases and the J gene lost 1 base, with 11 bases spanning the gap. This CDR3 has 15 amino acids. The CDR3 here is CASSLSGGVQETQYF. The CDR3 coding sequence is TGTGCCAGCAGCTTATCTGGCGGAGTCCAAGAGACCCAGTACTTC.

This clone was observed a handful of times. The chain combines TRBV7-2 with TRBJ2-7, with 12 bases identical to TRBD2. The CDR3 contains 15 residues. Germline V gene sequence: CDR1 SGHTA, CDR2 FQGNSA. V shed 3 bases, J shed 2 bases, and the junction held 2 bases outside the gene matches. This CDR3 is CASSFSSGRAYEQYF. Written as DNA, the CDR3 is TGTGCCAGCAGCTTCTCTAGCGGGAGGGCCTACGAGCAGTACTTC. The whole variable domain, filled in from reference TRBV7-2 and TRBJ2-7, reads GAGVSQSPSNKVTEKGKDVELRCDPISGHTALYWYRQSLGQGLEFLIYFQGNSAPDKSGLPSDRFSAERTGGSVSTLTIQRTQQEDSAVYLCASSFSSGRAYEQYFGPGTRLTVT.

V usage is TRBV29-1 and J usage is TRBJ2-1, with a tentative D call TRBD2 (6 bases). This CDR3 region has 14 residues. Trimming removed 5 bases from V and 2 bases from J, with 13 bases in between. Germline-derived CDR1 and CDR2 are SQVTM and ANQGSEA. The CDR3 DNA reads as TGCAGCGTTAAATACGGGAGAACCTACAATGAGCAGTTCTTC. Translating it yields CSVKYGRTYNEQFF.

The gene calls are TRBV28 and TRBJ2-1; D perhaps matches TRBD2 (6 bases). The CDR3 contains 13 residues. Trimming took off 1 base at V and 9 bases at J, with 10 bases between the two ends. Germline loops: CDR1 MDHEN, CDR2 SYDVKM. In nucleotides, the CDR3 is TGTGCCAGCAGTTTATACCGGGGAGGTGAGCAGTTCTTC. Translating gives CASSLYRGGEQFF.

The chain carries TRBV27 and TRBJ2-6; 7 bases map to TRBD1. Trimming removed 3 bases from V and 2 bases from J; junction bases left unmatched: 7. CDR1 MNHEY and CDR2 SMNVEV come from the germline V gene (reference sequence). This CDR3 has 17 residues. The CDR3 DNA reads TGTGCCAGCAGTTTTAGGGGGCGTCCCACTGGGGCCAACGTCCTGACTTTC. It codes for CASSFRGRPTGANVLTF.

V is TRBV4-1 and J is TRBJ2-7; 7 bases fit TRBD2. Germline CDR1 is MGHRA and CDR2 is YSYEKL. The CDR3 extends over 18 amino acids. V shed 0 bases, J shed 6 bases, and the junction held 17 bases outside the gene matches. CDR3 coding DNA: TGCGCCAGCAGCCAAGAGAGTTCGTCGGGGGGACTCTCGGGCGAGCAGTACTTC. Its translation is CASSQESSSGGLSGEQYF.

This clone is a singleton in its sample. The J gene is TRBJ1-1, the V gene TRBV6-6, with TRBD1 matching 7 bases. CDR3 length equals 15 residues. Trimming at V came to 4 bases and at J to 0 bases, leaving 5 bases not matched to a gene. Germline values: CDR1 MNHNY, CDR2 SVGAGI (reference sequence). CDR3: CASSSQGGLNTEAFF. Written as DNA, the CDR3 is TGTGCCAGCAGTTCCCAGGGGGGACTGAACACTGAAGCTTTCTTT.

This clone was counted between two and nine times. The CDR3 loop is CASRVSGGTSTDTQYF. The CDR3 coding sequence is TGTGCCAGCAGGGTTAGCGGGGGGACTAGCACAGATACGCAGTATTTT. The V call is TRBV11-2, the J call TRBJ2-3; 10 bases are a match to TRBD2. After removal of 6 bases from V and 0 bases from J, the junction contained 6 bases not matched to a gene. Germline V gives CDR1 SGHAT, CDR2 FQNNGV. This CDR3 contains 16 residues. The variable domain in full, with the rest retrieved from reference TRBV11-2 and TRBJ2-3, is EAGVAQSPRYKIIEKRQSVAFWCNPISGHATLYWYQQILGQGPKLLIQFQNNGVVDDSQLPKDRFSAERLKGVDSTLKIQPAKLEDSAVYLCASRVSGGTSTDTQYFGPGTRLTVL.